This TCR beta chain was recovered during a study of identical twins. Whole-study results and caveats: Memory repertoires lacked the insertion deficit that abundant cord blood beta clonotypes showed. Instead of following the same donors, the conclusions were based on cross-sectional statistical analysis.

Using its own MiXCR run on the 5' RACE reads, TCRdb lists one record per CDR3 protein. The table lists approximately 590,000 distinct CDR3 sequences, more than 9% of them singletons. This clonotype was found once. The antigen remains unidentified. The CDR3 spans 19 residues. CDR1 is LGHNA and CDR2 is YSLEER in the germline V gene. J gave up 6 bases and V 6 bases, and 20 bases lay outside the gene matches. These data were likewise used in another study, on yellow fever vaccine responses in identical twins. This second study says: On the reported evidence, twins' vaccine T cell responses seemed partly convergent and partly personalized.

The chain couples TRBV4-3 to TRBJ2-1; 10 positions match TRBD1. Sequenced sample: PBMCs. The receptor was isolated from a woman aged 18-29 years in good health. The CDR3 sequence is CASSRTTGGQRQGGNEQFF. Here the CDR3 DNA reads TGCGCCAGCAGTCGGACGACAGGGGGCCAGAGACAGGGGGGCAATGAGCAGTTCTTC.